These 3 T cell receptor beta chains were sequenced from one sample in a study of a mutant IDH1 vaccine in newly diagnosed glioma. As for time point: baseline, week 1 (first vaccination visit). Treatment specified: pre-vaccination baseline after standard-of-care therapy. Libraries were prepared by immunoSEQ multiplex PCR; TCRdb keeps only in-frame clonotypes and omits some of them. The sample lists tens of thousands of clones; more than 90% were seen once. The sample was PBMCs, taken from a glioma patient treated with radiotherapy, temozolomide or both. The origin of the receptors is a man aged 50-60 years with glioma.

The chain joins TRBV5-1 to TRBJ2-7; TRBD2 matches at 8 bases. V was clipped by 4 bases and J by 3 bases; unmatched bases: 9. This CDR3 has 15 residues. From germline, CDR1 is SGHRS and CDR2 YFSETQ. This CDR3 reads CASSLHSGTSYEQYF. The CDR3 nucleotides read TGCGCCAGCAGCCTCCATTCGGGGACTAGCTACGAGCAGTACTTC.

The chain employs TRBV7-8 and TRBJ2-7; 8 bases match TRBD2. The CDR3 sequence is 13 residues long. Germline CDR1 reads SGHVS; CDR2 reads FQNEAQ. The V and J ends lost 4 bases and 5 bases, in that order; junction bases with no gene match: 4. CDR3 in DNA: TGTGCCAGCAGCTACGGTAGCGGGGACGAGCAGTACTTC. Protein sequence: CASSYGSGDEQYF. Based on the CDR3 plus reference TRBV7-8 and TRBJ2-7, the full variable domain is GAGVSQSPRYKVAKRGQDVALRCDPISGHVSLFWYQQALGQGPEFLTYFQNEAQLDKSGLPSDRFFAERPEGSVSTLKIQRTQQEDSAVYLCASSYGSGDEQYFGPGTRLTVT.

The chain carries TRBV5-1 and TRBJ1-5; 8 nucleotides match TRBD1. There are 15 residues in the CDR3. Germline V lookup: CDR1 SGHRS, CDR2 YFSETQ. V gave up 0 bases and J gave up 7 bases; unmatched junction bases: 6. The DNA of the CDR3 is TGCGCCAGCAGCTTGGGAGGACAGGGAGGGCAGCCCCAGCATTTT. As protein: CASSLGGQGGQPQHF.